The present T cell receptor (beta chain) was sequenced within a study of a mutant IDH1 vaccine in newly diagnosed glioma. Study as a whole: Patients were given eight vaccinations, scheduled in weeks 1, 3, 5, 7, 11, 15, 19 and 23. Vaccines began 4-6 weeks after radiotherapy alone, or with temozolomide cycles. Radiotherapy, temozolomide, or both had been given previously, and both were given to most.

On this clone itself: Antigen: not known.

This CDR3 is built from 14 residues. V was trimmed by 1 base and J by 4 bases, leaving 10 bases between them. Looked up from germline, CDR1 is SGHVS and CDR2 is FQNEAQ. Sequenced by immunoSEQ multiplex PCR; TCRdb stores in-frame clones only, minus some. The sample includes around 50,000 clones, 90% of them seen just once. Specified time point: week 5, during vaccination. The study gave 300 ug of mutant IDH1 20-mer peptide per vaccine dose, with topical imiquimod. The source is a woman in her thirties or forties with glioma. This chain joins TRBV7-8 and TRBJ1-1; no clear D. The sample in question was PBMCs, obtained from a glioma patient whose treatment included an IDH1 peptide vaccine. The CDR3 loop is CASSLDEVRTEAFF. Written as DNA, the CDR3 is TGTGCCAGCAGCTTAGATGAGGTTCGCACTGAAGCTTTCTTT.